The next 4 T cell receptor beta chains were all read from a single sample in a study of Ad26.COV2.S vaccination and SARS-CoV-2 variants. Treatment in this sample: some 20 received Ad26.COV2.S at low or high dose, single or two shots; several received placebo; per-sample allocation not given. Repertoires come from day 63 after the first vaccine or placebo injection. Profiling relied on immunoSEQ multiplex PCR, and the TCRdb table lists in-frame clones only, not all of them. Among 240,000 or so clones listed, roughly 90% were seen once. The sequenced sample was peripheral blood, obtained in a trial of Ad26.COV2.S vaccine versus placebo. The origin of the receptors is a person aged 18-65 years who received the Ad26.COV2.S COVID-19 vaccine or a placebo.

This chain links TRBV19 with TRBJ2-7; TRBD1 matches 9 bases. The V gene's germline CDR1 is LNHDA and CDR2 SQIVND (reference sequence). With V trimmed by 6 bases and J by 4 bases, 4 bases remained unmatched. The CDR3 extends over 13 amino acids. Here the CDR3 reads CASSAGQGYEQYF. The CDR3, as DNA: TGTGCCAGTAGCGCGGGACAGGGTTACGAGCAGTACTTC.

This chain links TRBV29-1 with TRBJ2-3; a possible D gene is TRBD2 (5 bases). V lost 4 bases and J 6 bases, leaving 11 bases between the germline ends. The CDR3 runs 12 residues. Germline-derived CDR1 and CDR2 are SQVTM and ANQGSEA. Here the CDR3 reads CSVVPRADTQYF. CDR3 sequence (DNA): TGCAGCGTTGTTCCGCGGGCGGATACGCAGTATTTT.

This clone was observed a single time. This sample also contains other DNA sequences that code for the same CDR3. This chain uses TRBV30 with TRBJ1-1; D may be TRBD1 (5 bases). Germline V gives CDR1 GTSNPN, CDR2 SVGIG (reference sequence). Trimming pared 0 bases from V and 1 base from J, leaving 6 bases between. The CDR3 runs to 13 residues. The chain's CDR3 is CAWSVQGNTEAFF. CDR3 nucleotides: TGTGCCTGGAGTGTTCAGGGGAACACTGAAGCTTTCTTT.

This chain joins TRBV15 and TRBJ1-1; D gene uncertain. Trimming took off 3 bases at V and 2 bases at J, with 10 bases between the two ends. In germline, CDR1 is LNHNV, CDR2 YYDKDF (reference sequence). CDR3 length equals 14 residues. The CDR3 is CATSSRRLNTEAFF. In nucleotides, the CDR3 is TGTGCCACCAGCAGCCGGCGTTTAAACACTGAAGCTTTCTTT.